This T cell receptor (beta chain) originates from a study of OX40 agonist ivuxolimab in advanced cancers. General study findings and limits: Clones of CD4+ and CD8+ blood T cells grew by week 6 at doses of 0.1 to 3.0 mg/kg. The average count of expanded clones was higher among CD8+ T cells than among CD4+.

The germline gives CDR1 LNHDA, CDR2 SQIVND (reference sequence). The V gene lost 7 bases and the J gene lost 0 bases, with 16 bases spanning the gap. This CDR3 contains 16 residues. The repertoire was sequenced with immunoSEQ multiplex PCR; TCRdb's copy has only in-frame clones and lacks some. The sample records about 58,000 clones, about 86% being singletons. It was autoimmune disease history or systemic immunosuppression that excluded patients. Notes on this clone: No antigen is known for it.

This receptor was identified in an adult with an advanced solid tumor such as melanoma, head and neck, liver or kidney cancer. The sequenced sample was CD4+ or CD8+ T cells sorted from blood, obtained in a trial of the OX40 agonist ivuxolimab. This chain joins TRBV19 and TRBJ1-3; D gene unclear. The CDR3: CASTAGRVLSGNTIYF. The CDR3 nucleotides read TGTGCCAGTACCGCGGGTAGGGTACTCTCTGGAAACACCATATATTTT.